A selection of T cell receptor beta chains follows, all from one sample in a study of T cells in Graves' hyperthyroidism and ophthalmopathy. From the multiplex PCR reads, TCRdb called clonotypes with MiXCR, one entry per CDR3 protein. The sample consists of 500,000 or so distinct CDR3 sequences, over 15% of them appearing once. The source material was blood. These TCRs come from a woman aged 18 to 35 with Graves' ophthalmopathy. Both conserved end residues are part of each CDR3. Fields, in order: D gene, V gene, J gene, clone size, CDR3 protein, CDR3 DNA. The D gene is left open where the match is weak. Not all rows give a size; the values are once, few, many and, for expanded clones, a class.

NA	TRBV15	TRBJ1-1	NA	CATSTMMDTEAFF	TGTGCCACCAGCACCATGATGGACACTGAAGCTTTCTTT
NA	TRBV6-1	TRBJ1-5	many	CASSPQGLRNQPQHF	TGTGCCAGCAGTCCACAGGGACTACGCAATCAGCCCCAGCATTTT
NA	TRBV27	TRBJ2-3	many	CASSPHWGVQSPDTQYF	TGTGCCAGCAGTCCCCACTGGGGGGTTCAATCCCCAGATACGCAGTATTTT
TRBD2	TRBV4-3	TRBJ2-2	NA	CASSQDWRTSGGPNTGELFF	TGCGCCAGCAGCCAAGATTGGAGGACTAGCGGGGGGCCTAACACCGGGGAGCTGTTTTTT
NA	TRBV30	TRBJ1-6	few	CASRKEYNSPLHF	TGTGCCTCCCGGAAAGAATATAATTCACCCCTCCACTTT
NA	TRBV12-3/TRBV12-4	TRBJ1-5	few	CASSFWPDQPQHF	TGTGCCAGCAGTTTCTGGCCAGACCAGCCCCAGCATTTT
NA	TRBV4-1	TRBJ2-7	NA	CASSQGDGVDAYEQYF	TGCGCCAGCAGCCAAGGGGACGGGGTGGACGCCTACGAGCAGTACTTC
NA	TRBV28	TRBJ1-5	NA	CASSPNWGGNQPQHF	TGTGCCAGCAGTCCGAATTGGGGTGGTAATCAGCCCCAGCATTTT
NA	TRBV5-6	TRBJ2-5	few	CASSSRRGNRDYQETQYF	TGTGCCAGCAGCTCCCGGCGGGGAAACCGGGACTACCAAGAGACCCAGTACTTC
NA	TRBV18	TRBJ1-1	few	CASSPPELPLEAFF	TGTGCCAGCTCACCACCAGAACTACCGCTTGAAGCTTTCTTT
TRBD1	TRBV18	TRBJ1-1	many	CASSQKHRGPGTEAFF	TGTGCCAGCTCACAAAAACACAGGGGGCCTGGGACTGAAGCTTTCTTT
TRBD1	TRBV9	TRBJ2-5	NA	CASSASGTGGETQYF	TGTGCCAGCAGCGCCTCCGGGACAGGGGGCGAGACCCAGTACTTC
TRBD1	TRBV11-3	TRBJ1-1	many	CASSPGQGGQDTEAFF	TGTGCCAGCAGCCCGGGACAGGGGGGGCAGGACACTGAAGCTTTCTTT
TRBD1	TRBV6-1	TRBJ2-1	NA	CASSSINLPINRGRFGSYNEQFF	TGTGCCAGCAGCTCCATCAACCTTCCCATAAACAGGGGGCGTTTCGGATCCTACAATGAGCAGTTCTTC
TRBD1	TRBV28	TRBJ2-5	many	CASSWTGEASETQYF	TGTGCCAGCAGTTGGACAGGGGAGGCCTCTGAGACCCAGTACTTC
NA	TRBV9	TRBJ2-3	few	CASRLGPTDTQYF	TGTGCCAGCAGGTTGGGACCCACAGATACGCAGTATTTT
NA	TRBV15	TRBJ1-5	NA	CATSRGGANQPQHF	TGTGCCACCAGCAGAGGGGGGGCGAATCAGCCCCAGCATTTT